This entry is about one T cell receptor beta chain. This clonotype was seen a few times. Its antigen has not been determined. Base qualities were left out, and no much larger clone turns up one base away. The entry originates in a study of T cells in Graves' hyperthyroidism and ophthalmopathy (dated by TCRdb to the late 2010s). Background on the whole study: Peripheral blood was sampled at the time of initial diagnosis, prior to any treatment. The paper describes TCR Vbeta CDR3 sequencing of 135 peripheral blood samples, made up of 43 ophthalmopathy patients, approximately 76 hyperthyroidism patients and 17 progressor patients. In addition, the study compared T-cell repertoires in thyroid tissue and in blood from roughly 6 Graves' hyperthyroidism patients. Prospective prediction of ophthalmopathy was tested in an independent validation cohort of 18 to 20 hyperthyroidism patients and 17 patients who later progressed to ophthalmopathy. The 75 to 100 discovery patients were divided at random into training and test sets in a 7:3 ratio. TCR V-J signatures able to tell the groups apart were searched for in a discovery cohort of 90 to 100 patients, of whom around 42 had Graves' ophthalmopathy and roughly 57 had stable Graves' hyperthyroidism. Once sampling was done, hyperthyroidism patients were given methimazole at a starting dose of 30 mg daily, whereas ophthalmopathy patients were given high-dose intravenous methylprednisolone.

TCR beta CDR3 regions were amplified from RNA transcripts. The TCR CDR3 was subjected to a first round of RT-PCR using the HTBI primer set and the Qiagen OneStep RT-PCR kit. Libraries were constructed in a second round of multiplex PCR, after which size selection and purification were carried out. Sequencing of the libraries was done on an Illumina HiSeq2000 using paired-end 100 bp reads. The authors' analysis ran thus. SOAPnuke was used to process the raw data, removing reads that contained adapters or uncalled bases, had a mean Phred below 15, or lacked an exact match to the constant primer or identifier. High-quality paired reads were merged using COPE v1.2.5, and each unique nucleotide sequence was defined as a clonotype. MiTCR v1.1 was used to align the clonotypes against IMGT TRBV, TRBD and TRBJ reference segments. The analysis was restricted to V-J combinations with a frequency above 0.0001, which together covered about 99% of the repertoires. The TCS score was defined as the ratio of F50 (clonal expansion) to E x V (chaos), calculated using BLOSUM62-based TCRdist between CDR3 peptides within each V-J. Welch's t-statistics and random forest reduced some 510 V-J features to 13, which were used in a naive Bayes classifier (R e1071). TCRdb reanalyzed the raw reads on its own, using fastp at Q25 for trimming and MiXCR for clone calling, and kept in-frame beta chains. Rows matching on CDR3 protein sequence are summarized as one entry with the most common DNA and genes. These V and J calls originate from TCRdb's pipeline instead of the authors' own analysis. The sample yields some 510,000 distinct CDR3 sequences; less than 25% were counted once. The ten largest clones capture approximately 25% of the sample.

The V and J ends are trimmed by 5 bases and 9 bases, leaving 14 bases between them. There are 14 amino acids in the CDR3, from cysteine to phenylalanine inclusive. Just the 42-base CDR3 DNA is kept, in frame starting at base 1. Stable Graves' hyperthyroidism was defined as the absence of progression to ophthalmopathy over 18 months of follow-up. Hyperthyroidism patients were newly diagnosed, had a disease duration of under 2 months, and were aged 18 to 65 years. Exclusion was applied to patients with uncontrolled infections, other autoimmune diseases, pregnancy or lactation. Diagnoses relied on clinical symptoms, serum thyroxine and TRAb, thyroid ultrasound and orbital computed tomography. PBMCs were isolated from 10 ml of fresh peripheral blood by Ficoll-Paque density gradient centrifugation. Trizol reagent was used to extract total RNA, and RNA quality was then checked on an Agilent 2100 Bioanalyzer.

Study-level results and caveats: No statistical method was used to fix the sample size in advance, and group allocation was not hidden from the investigators. In validation, progression to ophthalmopathy was predicted by the model with approximately 67% sensitivity and 72% to 80% specificity, a median of roughly 6.4 months before onset. Blood samples also contained most of the expanded thyroid clonotypes (frequency above 0.001), which suggests that blood repertoires may reflect thyroid immune responses. A model built on a 13 V-J signature distinguished ophthalmopathy from stable hyperthyroidism, reaching approximately 89% sensitivity and 81.08% specificity in cross-validation and 80%/75% in testing.

The receptor chain draws on TRBV12-3 or TRBV12-4 and TRBJ1-6; the D gene is perhaps TRBD1, on 5 matching bases. Sequencing was performed on blood. The clonotype comes from a man in his late teens or twenties with Graves' hyperthyroidism. In nucleotides, the sequence is TGTGCCAGCAGTCAGACAGTTGATGGTTCACCCCTCCACTTT. This is translated as CASSQTVDGSPLHF.